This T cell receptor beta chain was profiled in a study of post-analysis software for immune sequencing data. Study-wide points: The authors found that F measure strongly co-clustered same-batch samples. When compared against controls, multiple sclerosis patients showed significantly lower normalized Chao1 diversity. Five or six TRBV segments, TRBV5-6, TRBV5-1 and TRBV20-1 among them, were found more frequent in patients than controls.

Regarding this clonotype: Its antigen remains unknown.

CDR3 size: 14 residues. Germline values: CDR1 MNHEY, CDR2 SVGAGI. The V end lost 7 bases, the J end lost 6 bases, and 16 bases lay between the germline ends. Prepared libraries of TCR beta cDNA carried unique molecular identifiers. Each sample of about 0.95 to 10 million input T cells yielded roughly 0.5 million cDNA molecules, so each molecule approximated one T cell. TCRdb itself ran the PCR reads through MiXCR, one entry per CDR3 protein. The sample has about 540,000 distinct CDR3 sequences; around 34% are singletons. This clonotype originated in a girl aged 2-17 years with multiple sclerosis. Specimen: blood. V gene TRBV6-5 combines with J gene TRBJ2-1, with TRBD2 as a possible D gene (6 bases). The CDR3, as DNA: TGTGCCAGCACAGTATCCTGGGGGGTCAATGAGCAGTTCTTC. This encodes CASTVSWGVNEQFF.